These T cell receptor beta chains were read from a single sample in a study of vaccination effects on CD4 cells after COVID-19. Their recognized antigens are unknown. Repertoires were generated with immunoSEQ multiplex PCR, while TCRdb's copy carries only in-frame clones and drops some. The sample has roughly 13,000 clones, roughly 72% seen once. Sequencing used CD4+ T cells from PBMCs cultured with SARS-CoV-2 spike peptides, obtained after COVID-19 vaccination. All receptors come from a human donor who received a COVID-19 vaccine. The CDR3 runs from the conserved cysteine through the conserved F or W. Fields, in order: V gene, D gene, J gene, CDR3 length, clone size, CDR3 protein, CDR3 DNA. A D gene is named only where the DNA matches it firmly. Expanded clones are given a class, and other clones once, few, many or no size at all.

TRBV4-2	-	TRBJ2-6	17	-	CASSQVTGTSGANVLTF	TGTGCCAGCAGCCAAGTTACAGGGACCTCTGGGGCCAACGTCCTGACTTTC
TRBV7-6	-	TRBJ1-1	16	-	CASSSHDAAVNTEAFF	TGTGCCAGCAGCTCCCATGATGCGGCTGTGAACACTGAAGCTTTCTTT
TRBV4-2	-	TRBJ2-7	14	-	CASSQELADYEQYF	TGTGCCAGCAGCCAAGAGTTGGCGGACTACGAGCAGTACTTC
TRBV7-9	TRBD1	TRBJ1-1	17	-	CASSLGTGGIGGTEAFF	TGTGCCAGCAGCTTAGGGACAGGGGGAATCGGAGGCACTGAAGCTTTCTTT
TRBV18	-	TRBJ1-1	15	-	CASSPFGGGNTEAFF	TGTGCCAGCTCACCATTCGGCGGGGGAAACACTGAAGCTTTCTTT
TRBV6-5	-	TRBJ1-2	13	-	CASSYYKSGALTF	TGTGCCAGCAGTTACTACAAGTCGGGGGCCCTCACCTTC
TRBV19	-	TRBJ1-2	15	few	CASSIETGGTYGYTF	TGTGCCAGTAGTATCGAGACAGGTGGTACCTATGGCTACACCTTC
TRBV4-3	TRBD2	TRBJ2-1	16	-	CASSQYSGSSYNEQFF	TGCGCCAGCAGCCAGTATAGCGGGAGCTCCTACAATGAGCAGTTCTTC
TRBV18	TRBD1	TRBJ2-7	15	-	CASSPRQGATYEQYF	TGTGCCAGCTCACCACGACAGGGGGCGACCTACGAGCAGTACTTC
TRBV5-1	-	TRBJ2-5	16	-	CASPGDSGLMQETQYF	TGCGCCAGCCCTGGCGACTCGGGACTGATGCAAGAGACCCAGTACTTC
TRBV27	TRBD1	TRBJ1-5	15	-	CASSAGTGGGQPQHF	TGTGCCAGCAGTGCCGGGACAGGGGGCGGTCAGCCCCAGCATTTT
TRBV12-3/TRBV12-4	-	TRBJ1-1	12	-	CASRWGPTEAFF	TGTGCCAGCAGGTGGGGGCCCACTGAAGCTTTCTTT
TRBV29-1	-	TRBJ2-7	18	few	CSVVNGGPLNPNRDEQYF	TGCAGCGTGGTGAACGGAGGGCCGTTAAACCCAAACCGGGACGAGCAGTACTTC
TRBV6-2/TRBV6-3	TRBD2	TRBJ2-3	16	-	CASSSTSGGPFHTQYF	TGTGCCAGCAGTTCGACTAGCGGGGGCCCATTCCATACGCAGTATTTT
TRBV6-2/TRBV6-3	-	TRBJ2-7	12	-	CASSSPRWEQYF	TGTGCCAGCAGTTCCCCCCGGTGGGAGCAGTACTTC
TRBV20-1	-	TRBJ2-3	16	-	CSASDRMRGYTDTQYF	TGCAGTGCTAGTGACAGGATGCGGGGGTACACAGATACGCAGTATTTT